This T cell receptor beta chain appears in the sequencing data of a study of cytomegalovirus exposure and HLA in healthy donors. Trimming removed 10 bases at V and 11 bases at J, with 21 bases between. CDR3 length equals 13 residues. Germline-derived CDR1 and CDR2 are ENHRY and SYGVKD. Use of 60 Vbeta and 13 Jbeta primers characterized the PCR. Source study methods: Roughly 73 million unique TCR beta chains, about 10 million of them shared, were counted by a later analysis. The repertoire was sequenced with immunoSEQ multiplex PCR; TCRdb's copy has only in-frame clones and lacks some. D and trimming were read from the DNA, whereas the V and J calls and clone size are those reported in that table. The table has 250,000 to 350,000 clones, around nine tenths seen once.

The chain couples TRBV10-3 to TRBJ2-1; D perhaps matches TRBD1 (6 bases). The TCR originated in a woman in her late teens or twenties in good health and CMV-seronegative. The sequencing sample was made of PBMCs. The DNA of the CDR3 is TGTGCCAGTTCCGGGACATACATTGGGCAGCAGTTCTTC. As protein: CASSGTYIGQQFF.